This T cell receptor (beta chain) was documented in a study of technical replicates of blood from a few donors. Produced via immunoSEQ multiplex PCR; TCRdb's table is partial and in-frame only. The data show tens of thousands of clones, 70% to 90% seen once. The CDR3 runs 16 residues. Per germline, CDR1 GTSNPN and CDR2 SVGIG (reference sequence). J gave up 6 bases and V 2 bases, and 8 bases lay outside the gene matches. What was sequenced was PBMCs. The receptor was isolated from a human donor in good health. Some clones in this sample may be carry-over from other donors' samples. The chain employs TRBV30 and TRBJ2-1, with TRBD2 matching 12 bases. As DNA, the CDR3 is TGTGCCTGGAGTAAACTAGCGGGAGGACCCCCCAATGAGCAGTTCTTC. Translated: CAWSKLAGGPPNEQFF.